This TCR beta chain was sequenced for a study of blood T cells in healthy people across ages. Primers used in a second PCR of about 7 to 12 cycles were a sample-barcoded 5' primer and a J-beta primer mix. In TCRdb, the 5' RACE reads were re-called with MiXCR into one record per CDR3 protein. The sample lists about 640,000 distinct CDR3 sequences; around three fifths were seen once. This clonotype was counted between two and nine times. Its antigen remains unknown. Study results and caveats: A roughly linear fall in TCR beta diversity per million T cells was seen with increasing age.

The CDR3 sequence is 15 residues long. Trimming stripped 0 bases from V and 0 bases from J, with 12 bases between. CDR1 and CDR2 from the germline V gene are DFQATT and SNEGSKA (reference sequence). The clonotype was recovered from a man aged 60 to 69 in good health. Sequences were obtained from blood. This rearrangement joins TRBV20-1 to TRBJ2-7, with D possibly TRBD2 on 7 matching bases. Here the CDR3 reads CSARDWGGASYEQYF. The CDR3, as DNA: TGCAGTGCTAGAGATTGGGGGGGGGCCTCCTACGAGCAGTACTTC.